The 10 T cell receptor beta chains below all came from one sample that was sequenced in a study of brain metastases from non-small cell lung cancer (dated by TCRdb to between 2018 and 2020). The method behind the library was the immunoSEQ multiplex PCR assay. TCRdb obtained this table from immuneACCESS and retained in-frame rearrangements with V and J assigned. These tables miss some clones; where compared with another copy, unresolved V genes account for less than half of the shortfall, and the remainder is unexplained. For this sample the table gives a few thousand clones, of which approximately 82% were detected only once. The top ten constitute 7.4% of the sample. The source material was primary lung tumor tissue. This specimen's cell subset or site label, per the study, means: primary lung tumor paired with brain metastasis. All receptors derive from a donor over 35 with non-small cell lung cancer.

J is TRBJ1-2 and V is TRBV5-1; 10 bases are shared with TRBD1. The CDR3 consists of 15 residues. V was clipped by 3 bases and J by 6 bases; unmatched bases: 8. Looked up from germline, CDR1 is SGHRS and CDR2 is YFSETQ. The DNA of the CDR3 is TGCGCCAGCAGCTGGGGGGACAGGGGCCGCGATGGCTACACCTTC. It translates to CASSWGDRGRDGYTF.

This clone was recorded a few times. The DNA of the CDR3 is TGTGCCACCAGCTCGGGTCCGGACAGGGAGTTTATAGAGGAAAAACTGTTTTTT. Protein: CATSSGPDREFIEEKLFF. The V call is TRBV15, the J call TRBJ1-4, with 8 bases identical to TRBD1. The germline V gene has CDR1 LNHNV and CDR2 YYDKDF (reference sequence). This CDR3 contains 18 residues. The ends lost 5 bases at V and 8 bases at J; junction bases unmatched: 19. Drawing the rest from reference TRBV15 and TRBJ1-4, the complete variable domain is DAMVIQNPRYQVTQFGKPVTLSCSQTLNHNVMYWYQQKSSQAPKLLFHYYDKDFNNEADTPDNFQSRRPNTSFCFLDIRSPGLGDTAMYLCATSSGPDREFIEEKLFFGSGTQLSVL.

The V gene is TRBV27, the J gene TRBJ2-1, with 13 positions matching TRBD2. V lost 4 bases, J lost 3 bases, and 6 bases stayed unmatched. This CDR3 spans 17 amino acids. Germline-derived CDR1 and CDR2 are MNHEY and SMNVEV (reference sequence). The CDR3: CASSYTGTSGVYNEQFF. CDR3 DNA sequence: TGTGCCAGCAGTTACACCGGGACTAGCGGGGTCTACAATGAGCAGTTCTTC.

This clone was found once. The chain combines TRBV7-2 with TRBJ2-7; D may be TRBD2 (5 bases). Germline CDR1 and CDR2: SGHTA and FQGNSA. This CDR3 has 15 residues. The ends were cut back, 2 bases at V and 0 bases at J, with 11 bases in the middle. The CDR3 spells CASSLSIGISYEQYF. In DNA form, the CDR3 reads TGTGCCAGCAGCTTATCCATCGGGATCTCCTACGAGCAGTACTTC.

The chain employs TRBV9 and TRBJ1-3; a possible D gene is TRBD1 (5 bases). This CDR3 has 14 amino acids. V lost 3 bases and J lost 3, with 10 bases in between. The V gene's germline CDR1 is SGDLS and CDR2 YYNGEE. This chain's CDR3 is CASSGDQGGNTIYF. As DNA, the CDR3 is TGTGCCAGCAGCGGGGACCAAGGTGGAAACACCATATATTTT.

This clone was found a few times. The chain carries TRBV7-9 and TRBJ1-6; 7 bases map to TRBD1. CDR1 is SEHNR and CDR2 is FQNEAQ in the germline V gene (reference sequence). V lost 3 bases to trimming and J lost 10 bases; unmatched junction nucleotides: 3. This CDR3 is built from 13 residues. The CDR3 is CASSLQGESPLHF. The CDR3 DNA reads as TGTGCCAGCAGCTTGCAGGGGGAGTCACCCCTCCACTTT.

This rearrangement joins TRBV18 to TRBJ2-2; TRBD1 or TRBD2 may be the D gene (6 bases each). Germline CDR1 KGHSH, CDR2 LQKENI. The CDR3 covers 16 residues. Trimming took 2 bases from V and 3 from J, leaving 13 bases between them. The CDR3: CASSPRPGADTGELFF. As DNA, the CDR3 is TGTGCCAGCTCACCAAGGCCGGGGGCAGACACCGGGGAGCTGTTTTTT.

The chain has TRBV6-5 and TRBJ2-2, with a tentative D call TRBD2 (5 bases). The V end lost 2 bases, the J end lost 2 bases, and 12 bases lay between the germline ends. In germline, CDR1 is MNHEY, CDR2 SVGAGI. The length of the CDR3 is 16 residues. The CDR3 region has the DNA TGTGCCAGCAGTTACCTCCGGGGTCCAAACACCGGGGAGCTGTTTTTT. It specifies CASSYLRGPNTGELFF.

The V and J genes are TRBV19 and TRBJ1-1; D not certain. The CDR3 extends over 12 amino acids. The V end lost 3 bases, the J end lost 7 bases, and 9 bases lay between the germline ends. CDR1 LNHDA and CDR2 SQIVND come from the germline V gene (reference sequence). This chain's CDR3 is CASSMRSIEAFF. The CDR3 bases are TGTGCCAGTAGTATGAGATCCATTGAAGCTTTCTTT.

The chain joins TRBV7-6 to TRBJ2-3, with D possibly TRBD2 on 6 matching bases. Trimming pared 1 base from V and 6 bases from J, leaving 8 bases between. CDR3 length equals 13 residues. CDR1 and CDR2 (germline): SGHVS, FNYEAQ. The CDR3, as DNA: TGTGCCAGCAGCTTAGGGGGGGAGGATACGCAGTATTTT. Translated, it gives CASSLGGEDTQYF. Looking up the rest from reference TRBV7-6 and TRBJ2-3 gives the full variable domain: GAGVSQSPRYKVTKRGQDVALRCDPISGHVSLYWYRQALGQGPEFLTYFNYEAQQDKSGLPNDRFSAERPEGSISTLTIQRTEQRDSAMYRCASSLGGEDTQYFGPGTRLTVL.